The 5 T cell receptor beta chains in this list originate from one sample, sequenced in a study of T cells in localized non-small cell lung cancer. Profiling relied on immunoSEQ multiplex PCR, and the TCRdb table lists in-frame clones only, not all of them. The data show roughly 50,000 clones, about 83% seen once. Sequenced material: peripheral blood, taken before any cancer treatment. The receptors come from a female donor older than 55 with stage II squamous cell lung carcinoma.

V gene TRBV7-6 combines with J gene TRBJ1-1; possible D gene TRBD1, 5 bases. This CDR3 has 14 amino acids. CDR1 is SGHVS, CDR2 FNYEAQ, per germline. The ends were cut back, 5 bases at V and 6 bases at J, with 16 bases in the middle. DNA of the CDR3: TGTGCCAGCAGCCGCGACCAAGGGGTGGCTGAAGCTTTCTTT. Translation gives CASSRDQGVAEAFF.

Comment on this clone: Other DNA sequences in the same sample also yield this CDR3. The J gene is TRBJ2-5, the V gene TRBV9, with 9 bases matching TRBD1. V lost 2 bases to trimming and J lost 2 bases; unmatched junction nucleotides: 1. Looked up from germline, CDR1 is SGDLS and CDR2 is YYNGEE. The CDR3 covers 14 residues. The chain's CDR3 is CASSVGTGQETQYF. The CDR3 region has the DNA TGTGCCAGCAGCGTGGGGACAGGGCAAGAGACCCAGTACTTC.

The chain employs TRBV29-1 and TRBJ2-7, with a weak D call TRBD1 (6 bases). Germline V gives CDR1 SQVTM, CDR2 ANQGSEA. V lost 5 bases and J lost 0, with 11 bases in between. This CDR3 comprises 13 residues. In nucleotides, the CDR3 is TGCAGCGTTTCAGGGGTCAGCTCCTACGAGCAGTACTTC. Translating it yields CSVSGVSSYEQYF.

The V call is TRBV6-5, the J call TRBJ1-1; 8 positions match TRBD1. The V gene end was trimmed by 6 bases and the J gene end by 1 base; junction bases not matched to a gene: 4. CDR3 length equals 14 residues. The V gene's germline CDR1 is MNHEY and CDR2 SVGAGI. The CDR3, as DNA: TGTGCCAGCAGAACCGGGACAGGGAACACTGAAGCTTTCTTT. It yields the protein CASRTGTGNTEAFF.

Only a few counts were recorded for this clone. The rearrangement joins TRBV9 to TRBJ1-1; 9 nucleotides align to TRBD1. The CDR3 runs 17 residues. Germline V lookup: CDR1 SGDLS, CDR2 YYNGEE. The V and J ends lost 3 bases and 5 bases, in that order; junction bases with no gene match: 14. The CDR3 nucleotides are TGTGCCAGCAGCGCCTGGGACAGGGAATTGAGGTGGACTGAAGCTTTCTTT. It yields the protein CASSAWDRELRWTEAFF.